This T cell receptor beta chain was recorded in a study of vaccination effects on CD4 cells after COVID-19. Concerning this clone: As yet, its antigen is unknown.

Expansion of antigen-specific CD4+ T cells with viral peptide pools was carried out by the ViraFEST assay before sequencing. When around 9 days of culture had elapsed, CD4+ T cells were isolated. The data were produced by immunoSEQ multiplex PCR, yet TCRdb's version contains in-frame clones alone and is incomplete. Seen here are about 22,000 clones, 73% observed once, and the top ten hold about 12%. Germline assignment: CDR1 SGHNT and CDR2 YENEEA. The ends were cut back, 4 bases at V and 0 bases at J, with 9 bases in the middle. This CDR3 comprises 14 residues. The specimen was CD4+ T cells from PBMCs cultured with HCoV-229E spike peptides, collected before COVID-19 vaccination. This chain connects TRBV11-3 to TRBJ2-5; the D gene is possibly TRBD1 (6 bases). The TCR comes from a human donor who received a COVID-19 vaccine. CDR3 sequence reads: CASSSRQDQETQYF. The CDR3 DNA is TGTGCCAGCAGCTCCCGACAGGACCAAGAGACCCAGTACTTC.